These T cell receptor beta chains were read from a single sample in a study of T-cell memory formation after mild COVID-19. TCRdb ran MiXCR on the 5' RACE reads and lists one entry per CDR3 protein. The table includes hundreds of thousands of distinct CDR3 sequences, roughly 20% detected once. Sample: PBMCs or a T cell subset sorted from them (not recorded which). These receptors were obtained from an adult woman who had mild COVID-19 (a few samples of this study predate the infection). Cell type and time point are not known. Each CDR3 is given with its conserved first and last residue. A D gene is named only where the DNA matches it firmly. Not all rows give a size; the values are once, few, many and, for expanded clones, a class.

d_call: TRBD1
clone_size: many
j_call: TRBJ2-7
v_call: TRBV6-5
cdr3_nt: TGTGCCAGCAGCACCGACAGGGTTCGTAACGAGCAGTACTTC
cdr3_aa: CASSTDRVRNEQYF

d_call: TRBD2
clone_size: few
j_call: TRBJ2-7
v_call: TRBV7-6
cdr3_nt: TGTGCCAGCAGCTATTCCACTAGCGGGGATTACCATAGCGAGCAGTACTTC
cdr3_aa: CASSYSTSGDYHSEQYF

d_call: .
clone_size: .
j_call: TRBJ2-3
v_call: TRBV6-5
cdr3_nt: TGTGCCAGCAGCTCCGGGGGTACCATCACAGATACGCAGTATTTT
cdr3_aa: CASSSGGTITDTQYF

d_call: TRBD2
clone_size: few
j_call: TRBJ2-3
v_call: TRBV24-1
cdr3_nt: TGTGCCACCAGTGTCGGGGGAGGGGGCACAGATACGCAGTATTTT
cdr3_aa: CATSVGGGGTDTQYF

d_call: .
clone_size: .
j_call: TRBJ2-7
v_call: TRBV10-3
cdr3_nt: TGTGCCATCAGTGACCCCCCTAGAAGCGAGTACTTC
cdr3_aa: CAISDPPRSEYF

d_call: TRBD2
clone_size: few
j_call: TRBJ2-5
v_call: TRBV3-1
cdr3_nt: TGTGCCAGCAGCCTCCGGGGACTAGGGCAAGAGACCCAGTACTTC
cdr3_aa: CASSLRGLGQETQYF

d_call: TRBD1
clone_size: many
j_call: TRBJ1-1
v_call: TRBV5-1
cdr3_nt: TGTGCCAGCAGCTTAGACAGGGGGAACACTGAAGCTTTCTTT
cdr3_aa: CASSLDRGNTEAFF

d_call: .
clone_size: .
j_call: TRBJ1-2
v_call: TRBV4-1
cdr3_nt: TGCGCCAGCAGCCAAGGAGGGGAGCGGCTATGGGGCTACACCTTC
cdr3_aa: CASSQGGERLWGYTF

d_call: .
clone_size: .
j_call: TRBJ2-3
v_call: TRBV12-3/TRBV12-4
cdr3_nt: TGTGCCAGCAGTTTGTTGCGAGCCCCAGATACGCAGTATTTT
cdr3_aa: CASSLLRAPDTQYF

d_call: .
clone_size: few
j_call: TRBJ2-1
v_call: TRBV5-6
cdr3_nt: TGTGCCAGCAGCTTGGAGGCGGGTCCTATCTCCTACAATGAGCAGTTCTTC
cdr3_aa: CASSLEAGPISYNEQFF

d_call: .
clone_size: .
j_call: TRBJ2-5
v_call: TRBV29-1
cdr3_nt: TGCAGCGTTGGGCACAGGGAAGAGACCCAGTACTTC
cdr3_aa: CSVGHREETQYF

d_call: TRBD1
clone_size: few
j_call: TRBJ1-1
v_call: TRBV6-5
cdr3_nt: TGTGCCAGCAGTTACACGTACAGGGGGAACACTGAAGCTTTCTTT
cdr3_aa: CASSYTYRGNTEAFF

d_call: .
clone_size: many
j_call: TRBJ2-3
v_call: TRBV5-1
cdr3_nt: TGCGCCAGCAGCGCAAGCACAGATACGCAGTATTTT
cdr3_aa: CASSASTDTQYF

d_call: .
clone_size: .
j_call: TRBJ2-1
v_call: TRBV6-6
cdr3_nt: TGTGCCAGCAGTTACTGGACCGAGGGTGAGCAGTTCTTC
cdr3_aa: CASSYWTEGEQFF

d_call: .
clone_size: .
j_call: TRBJ2-2
v_call: TRBV6-5
cdr3_nt: TGTGCCAGCAGTTACCGTAGTTACACCGGGGAGCTGTTTTTT
cdr3_aa: CASSYRSYTGELFF

d_call: .
clone_size: .
j_call: TRBJ1-1
v_call: TRBV7-9
cdr3_nt: TGTGCCAGCAGCTTAGAAGGGTGGTACGGCGGCACTGAAGCTTTCTTT
cdr3_aa: CASSLEGWYGGTEAFF

d_call: TRBD1
clone_size: few
j_call: TRBJ2-7
v_call: TRBV27
cdr3_nt: TGTGCCAGCAGTTGGGGACAGCACTACGAGCAGTACTTC
cdr3_aa: CASSWGQHYEQYF

d_call: TRBD2
clone_size: few
j_call: TRBJ2-1
v_call: TRBV5-4
cdr3_nt: TGTGCCAGCAGACCCGGACTAGCGGGACAGCAGTTCTTC
cdr3_aa: CASRPGLAGQQFF

d_call: TRBD1
clone_size: many
j_call: TRBJ2-3
v_call: TRBV7-2
cdr3_nt: TGTGCCAGCAGCTTCACAGGGGTTAGCACAGATACGCAGTATTTT
cdr3_aa: CASSFTGVSTDTQYF

d_call: .
clone_size: few
j_call: TRBJ2-2
v_call: TRBV20-1
cdr3_nt: TGCAGTGCTAGAGAAAGTAGAGGACTGAACACCGGGGAGCTGTTTTTT
cdr3_aa: CSARESRGLNTGELFF

d_call: TRBD1
clone_size: .
j_call: TRBJ1-1
v_call: TRBV6-4
cdr3_nt: TGTGCCAGCAGGTCACAGGGGGGCACTGAAGCTTTCTTT
cdr3_aa: CASRSQGGTEAFF

d_call: .
clone_size: .
j_call: TRBJ1-6
v_call: TRBV11-2
cdr3_nt: TGTGCCAGCAGCCCCGGGGGAGGGCATTCACCCCTCCACTTT
cdr3_aa: CASSPGGGHSPLHF

d_call: .
clone_size: .
j_call: TRBJ2-2
v_call: TRBV4-3
cdr3_nt: TGCGCCAGCAGCCATGAAGACTGGAACACCGGGGAGCTGTTTTTT
cdr3_aa: CASSHEDWNTGELFF

d_call: .
clone_size: .
j_call: TRBJ1-1
v_call: TRBV5-1
cdr3_nt: TGCGCCAGCAGCTTGGGTACAGTTCACATGAACACTGAAGCTTTCTTT
cdr3_aa: CASSLGTVHMNTEAFF

d_call: .
clone_size: .
j_call: TRBJ2-7
v_call: TRBV5-1
cdr3_nt: TGCGCCAGCAGCTTGTCCACTTCTAGCTCCTACGAGCAGTACTTC
cdr3_aa: CASSLSTSSSYEQYF

d_call: .
clone_size: .
j_call: TRBJ1-1
v_call: TRBV7-8
cdr3_nt: TGTGCCAGCAGTCCCCGAACTCTTTTAATGGGAACTGAAGCTTTCTTT
cdr3_aa: CASSPRTLLMGTEAFF

d_call: .
clone_size: few
j_call: TRBJ2-2
v_call: TRBV6-6
cdr3_nt: TGTGCCAGCAGTTACACACAGGGAACCCGAGACACCGGGGAGCTGTTTTTT
cdr3_aa: CASSYTQGTRDTGELFF

d_call: .
clone_size: few
j_call: TRBJ2-7
v_call: TRBV7-6
cdr3_nt: TGTGCCAGCAGCTCCTCACTAGACAGTGGCTCCTACGAGCAGTACTTC
cdr3_aa: CASSSSLDSGSYEQYF

d_call: .
clone_size: few
j_call: TRBJ1-5
v_call: TRBV5-6
cdr3_nt: TGTGCCAGCAGCTCCGGAAAAAGGACCGAAGGCTGGCAGCCCCAGCATTTT
cdr3_aa: CASSSGKRTEGWQPQHF

d_call: .
clone_size: few
j_call: TRBJ2-3
v_call: TRBV29-1
cdr3_nt: TGCAGCGTTGAGGGAAATATCCCTGGGGATACGCAGTATTTT
cdr3_aa: CSVEGNIPGDTQYF

d_call: TRBD1
clone_size: .
j_call: TRBJ1-1
v_call: TRBV18
cdr3_nt: TGTGCCAGCTCACCACGGACAGGGGGAGTCGGGACTGAAGCTTTCTTT
cdr3_aa: CASSPRTGGVGTEAFF

d_call: .
clone_size: few
j_call: TRBJ1-1
v_call: TRBV4-1
cdr3_nt: TGCGCCAGCAGCCAAGCCCAACAACAGGGATCAAGTGAAGCTTTCTTT
cdr3_aa: CASSQAQQQGSSEAFF

d_call: .
clone_size: .
j_call: TRBJ1-2
v_call: TRBV3-1
cdr3_nt: TGTGCCAGCAGCCAAGGGGCACAGGGAGCTAACTATGGCTACACCTTC
cdr3_aa: CASSQGAQGANYGYTF

d_call: .
clone_size: many
j_call: TRBJ2-1
v_call: TRBV25-1
cdr3_nt: TGTGCCAGTACTATAGGGGCCTCCTACAATGAGCAGTTCTTC
cdr3_aa: CASTIGASYNEQFF

d_call: .
clone_size: .
j_call: TRBJ1-2
v_call: TRBV19
cdr3_nt: TGTGCCAGTAGTAACCCGGGCAGGGTTGACTATGGCTACACCTTC
cdr3_aa: CASSNPGRVDYGYTF

d_call: .
clone_size: many
j_call: TRBJ2-7
v_call: TRBV4-2
cdr3_nt: TGTGCCAGCAGCCAAGATTTTGGTTCAGGCCCCTACGAGCAGTACTTC
cdr3_aa: CASSQDFGSGPYEQYF

d_call: .
clone_size: few
j_call: TRBJ2-5
v_call: TRBV6-2/TRBV6-3
cdr3_nt: TGTGCCAGCAGCCGGTCAGTCACGGGCCTCAGGGAGACCCAGTACTTC
cdr3_aa: CASSRSVTGLRETQYF

d_call: .
clone_size: few
j_call: TRBJ1-1
v_call: TRBV18
cdr3_nt: TGTGCCAGCTCACCGGCTTCACAGGGAGGCACTGAAGCTTTCTTT
cdr3_aa: CASSPASQGGTEAFF

d_call: .
clone_size: .
j_call: TRBJ2-7
v_call: TRBV7-9
cdr3_nt: TGTGCCAGCAGCTTCGTCTACGAGCAGTACTTC
cdr3_aa: CASSFVYEQYF

d_call: TRBD1
clone_size: few
j_call: TRBJ1-5
v_call: TRBV7-2
cdr3_nt: TGTGCCAGCAGCTTGGACAGGGTGCCCCTAAGGGCCCAGCATTTT
cdr3_aa: CASSLDRVPLRAQHF

d_call: TRBD1
clone_size: .
j_call: TRBJ1-2
v_call: TRBV12-3/TRBV12-4
cdr3_nt: TGTGCCATTCCCACCGGGGACAGCCATGGCTACACCTTC
cdr3_aa: CAIPTGDSHGYTF